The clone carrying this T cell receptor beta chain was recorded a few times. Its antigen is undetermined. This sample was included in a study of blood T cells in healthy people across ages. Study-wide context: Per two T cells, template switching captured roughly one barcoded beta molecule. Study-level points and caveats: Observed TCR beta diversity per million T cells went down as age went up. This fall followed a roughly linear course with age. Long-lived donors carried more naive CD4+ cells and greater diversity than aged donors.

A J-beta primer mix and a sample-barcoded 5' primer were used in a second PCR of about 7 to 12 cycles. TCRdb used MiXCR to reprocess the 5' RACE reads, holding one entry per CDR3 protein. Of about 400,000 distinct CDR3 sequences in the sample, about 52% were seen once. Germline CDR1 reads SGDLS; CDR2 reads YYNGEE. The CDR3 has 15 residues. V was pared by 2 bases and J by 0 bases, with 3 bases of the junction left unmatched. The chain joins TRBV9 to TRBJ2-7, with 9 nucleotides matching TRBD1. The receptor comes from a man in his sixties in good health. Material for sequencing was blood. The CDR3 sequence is CASSVGTGISYEQYF. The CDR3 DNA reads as TGTGCCAGCAGCGTGGGGACAGGGATCTCCTACGAGCAGTACTTC.